A selection of T cell receptor beta chains follows, all from one sample in a study of T cell responses to AZD1222 COVID-19 vaccine. Method: immunoSEQ multiplex PCR; TCRdb's copy keeps in-frame clones and lacks some. The sample totals over 120,000 clones; its top ten clones hold about 2.2%. Sequencing was performed on peripheral blood. Receptors originate from an adult in good health. CDR3s include the opening cysteine and the closing phenylalanine or tryptophan. The D gene is left open where the match is weak.

d_gene	v_gene	j_gene	CDR3nt	CDR3aa
-	TRBV6-1	TRBJ1-2	TGTGCCAGCAGTGAAACTGCAGGGCCCAACTATGGCTACACCTTC	CASSETAGPNYGYTF
-	TRBV7-9	TRBJ2-7	TGTGCCAACGACAGTTCCTACGAGCAGTACTTC	CANDSSYEQYF
-	TRBV30	TRBJ1-2	TGTGCCTGGGAGGGGGGGAACTATGGCTACACCTTC	CAWEGGNYGYTF
-	TRBV5-1	TRBJ1-2	TGCGCCAGCAGCTTGGGGGTGGAGAACTATGGCTACACCTTC	CASSLGVENYGYTF
-	TRBV19	TRBJ1-2	TGTGCCAGTAGTATGGCAGGACTCGGGGGCTACACCTTC	CASSMAGLGGYTF
-	TRBV7-3	TRBJ2-1	TGTGCCAGCAGCTTTGCTGACGCGGGGGCAATGTACAATGAGCAGTTCTTC	CASSFADAGAMYNEQFF
-	TRBV20-1	TRBJ1-2	TGCAGTGCTTCTCTACAGGATGGCTACACCTTC	CSASLQDGYTF
-	TRBV7-6	TRBJ1-1	TGTGCCAGCAGCTTAGATGGGGGGGTGAACACTGAAGCTTTCTTT	CASSLDGGVNTEAFF
TRBD1	TRBV28	TRBJ2-2	TGTGCCAGCACCCGCCGGGACAGGGGAGCCGGGGAGCTGTTTTTT	CASTRRDRGAGELFF
-	TRBV21-1	TRBJ1-1	TGTGCCAGCCCCCCTTTGGGTGTTGAAGCTTTCTTT	CASPPLGVEAFF
-	TRBV5-6	TRBJ2-1	TGTGCCAGCAGCTTGGCCACAGACTCCTACAATGAGCAGTTCTTC	CASSLATDSYNEQFF
TRBD1	TRBV5-1	TRBJ1-1	TGCGCCAGCAGCTTGGACAGGGGGCGCAGCACTGAAGCTTTCTTT	CASSLDRGRSTEAFF
-	TRBV11-1	TRBJ1-1	TGTGCCAGCAGCTTAGTGGGGGGTATGACTGAAGCTTTCTTT	CASSLVGGMTEAFF
TRBD2	TRBV11-1	TRBJ2-5	TGTGCCAGCAGCTTAGGAGCGGGGAACCAAGAGACCCAGTACTTC	CASSLGAGNQETQYF
-	TRBV12-3/TRBV12-4	TRBJ2-3	TGTGCCAGCAGTTGGAGGGGGCCCGCTACGCAGTATTTT	CASSWRGPATQYF
TRBD1	TRBV13	TRBJ1-2	TGTGCCAGCAGCCCCCCCGAGGGGGCCTATGGCTACACCTTC	CASSPPEGAYGYTF
-	TRBV7-2	TRBJ2-1	TGTGCCAGCAGCTTCCTCAGGGTGGACCCAAGTAGGCAGTTCTTC	CASSFLRVDPSRQFF
-	TRBV7-9	TRBJ2-7	TGTGCCAGCAGCTTAGGTGGAGTGCTCTACGAGCAGTACTTC	CASSLGGVLYEQYF
-	TRBV30	TRBJ2-7	TGTGCCTGGAGGGTTGGTTCCTACGAGCAGTACTTC	CAWRVGSYEQYF
-	TRBV6-1	TRBJ1-1	TGTGCCAGCAGTGAAGCAGGGTCGAGAGAAGCTTTCTTT	CASSEAGSREAFF
-	TRBV19	TRBJ1-2	TGTGCCAGTAGTAATAGTGTGCCTTACTTCGGCTACACCTTC	CASSNSVPYFGYTF
-	TRBV15	TRBJ1-1	TGTGCCACCAGCAGGAAGATAGAACGCACTGAAGCTTTCTTT	CATSRKIERTEAFF
-	TRBV7-8	TRBJ2-3	TGTGCCAGCAGCCCCCTGAGGGGCGAGGGGACAGATACGCAGTATTTT	CASSPLRGEGTDTQYF
-	TRBV25-1	TRBJ1-6	TGTGCCAGCAGTGAATATGGGGAATTCCGAAATTCACCCCTCCACTTT	CASSEYGEFRNSPLHF